The clone carrying this TCR beta chain came up many times. The entry originates in a study of T cells in Graves' hyperthyroidism and ophthalmopathy. Template material for amplifying TCR beta CDR3 regions consisted of RNA transcripts. When the TCR CDR3 underwent first-round RT-PCR, the HTBI primer set was used. TCRdb used MiXCR to reprocess the multiplex PCR reads, holding one entry per CDR3 protein. The data show around 290,000 distinct CDR3 sequences, with 10% to 15% seen just once and roughly 7.5% held by the top ten. Germline V gene sequence: CDR1 MDHEN, CDR2 SYDVKM. The CDR3 runs to 15 residues. After removal of 5 bases from V and 4 bases from J, the junction contained 10 bases not matched to a gene.

The rearrangement uses TRBV28 and TRBJ1-2; TRBD1 matches 7 bases. This clonotype was sampled from a woman aged 25 to 39 with Graves' hyperthyroidism that later progressed to Graves' ophthalmopathy. The sequenced material came from blood. This CDR3 is CASSLQGGWFYGYTF. The CDR3 bases are TGTGCCAGCAGTCTTCAGGGGGGATGGTTCTATGGCTACACCTTC.